A selection of T cell receptor beta chains follows, all from one sample in a study of T cells in Graves' hyperthyroidism and ophthalmopathy. TCRdb re-analysed the multiplex PCR reads in MiXCR, keeping a single row per CDR3 protein. The data contain 490,000 or so distinct CDR3 sequences, just under 20% of them singletons. Sequencing was carried out using blood. These receptors originate from a man aged 35-49 years with Graves' ophthalmopathy. Each CDR3 is given with its conserved first and last residue. Fields, in order: clone size, CDR3 length, D gene, V gene, J gene, CDR3 DNA, CDR3 protein. D genes are given only for firm matches. Expanded clones are given a class, and other clones once, few, many or no size at all.

-	21	TRBD2	TRBV11-2	TRBJ2-7	TGTGCCAGCGGATACCCCCCTACCGGGACTAGCGGGAGTCCTAGCTCCTACGAGCAGTACTTC	CASGYPPTGTSGSPSSYEQYF
many	16	TRBD1	TRBV30	TRBJ2-2	TGTGCCTGGAGAGGTCGGGACAGGGTATCAGTCGGGGAGCTGTTTTTT	CAWRGRDRVSVGELFF
few	21	TRBD2	TRBV13	TRBJ2-1	TGTGCCAGCAGCCGAAAGGGGACAACTAGCGGGAGGGCCACCGATCACAATGAGCAGTTCTTC	CASSRKGTTSGRATDHNEQFF
many	14	-	TRBV28	TRBJ1-2	TGTGCCAGCAGCTCCGGGCCCGGGTACTATGGCTACACCTTC	CASSSGPGYYGYTF
-	14	-	TRBV28	TRBJ2-1	TGTGCCAGCAGTTTCCGAGGCCGAGGGTTTGAGCAGTTCTTC	CASSFRGRGFEQFF
few	16	TRBD1	TRBV6-1	TRBJ1-5	TGTGCCAGCAGTGCCGGGACAGGGTCAGGCAATCAGCCCCAGCATTTT	CASSAGTGSGNQPQHF
few	14	-	TRBV7-3	TRBJ2-6	TGTGCCAGTAGTATCAGTGGCTCATCCAACGTCCTGACTTTC	CASSISGSSNVLTF
many	15	-	TRBV7-9	TRBJ2-3	TGTGCCAGCCAGGGGACATGGGCAAGCACAGATACGCAGTATTTT	CASQGTWASTDTQYF
-	14	-	TRBV2	TRBJ2-2	TGTGCCAGCAGTGAAAGTCCCTCTGCCGGGGAGCTGTTTTTT	CASSESPSAGELFF
few	15	TRBD1	TRBV19	TRBJ2-7	TGTGCCAGTAGGCAGGGGGCTAGTGGTATCTACGAGCAGTACTTC	CASRQGASGIYEQYF
many	15	-	TRBV18	TRBJ1-5	TGTGCCAGCTCACCGACTGAGTATAGCAATCAGCCCCAGCATTTT	CASSPTEYSNQPQHF
many	14	-	TRBV20-1	TRBJ2-3	TGCAGTGCTAGGGGGTACCCGGCAACAGATACGCAGTATTTT	CSARGYPATDTQYF
few	15	-	TRBV14	TRBJ1-3	TGTGCCAGCAGCCAAATCCAGGGCCCTGGAAACACCATATATTTT	CASSQIQGPGNTIYF
many	12	-	TRBV30	TRBJ2-7	TGTGCCTGGAGATTTAGGGGGGGGGAGCAGTACTTC	CAWRFRGGEQYF
-	15	TRBD1	TRBV2	TRBJ2-1	TGTGCCAGCAGACAAAGGCTGACAGGGTCCAATGAGCAGTTCTTC	CASRQRLTGSNEQFF
-	16	TRBD2	TRBV9	TRBJ2-1	TGTGCCAGCAGCGTGGCTGCTAGCGGGAGAGGGCATGAGCAGTTCTTC	CASSVAASGRGHEQFF
many	13	-	TRBV24-1	TRBJ2-7	TGTGCCACCAGTGACTACGGGTCCTACGAGCAGTACTTC	CATSDYGSYEQYF
-	16	-	TRBV9	TRBJ2-3	TGTGCCAGCAGCGTAGCGGGTAGCGGAAACACAGATACGCAGTATTTT	CASSVAGSGNTDTQYF
few	12	-	TRBV7-9	TRBJ1-2	TGTGCCAGCGCCGGGGGTAACTATGGCTACACCTTC	CASAGGNYGYTF
many	15	-	TRBV3-1	TRBJ1-2	TGTGCCAGCAGCCAAGATGATGTGAGAGGGGGAGGCTACACCTTC	CASSQDDVRGGGYTF
once	16	-	TRBV29-1	TRBJ2-7	TGCAGCGTTGAGAACCCCCAGGGGACCTCTCCCTACGAGCAGTACTTC	CSVENPQGTSPYEQYF
many	16	TRBD2	TRBV9	TRBJ2-3	TGTGCCAGCAGCGTAGATCCGGGGGGACTCACAGATACGCAGTATTTT	CASSVDPGGLTDTQYF
many	16	TRBD1	TRBV28	TRBJ2-1	TGTGCCAGCAGTTTGGTGAGACAGGGGGCTCGCAATGAGCAGTTCTTC	CASSLVRQGARNEQFF
-	15	-	TRBV5-4	TRBJ2-7	TGTGCCAGCAGCCCGTTTGGAGCGGAGTTCTACGAGCAGTACTTC	CASSPFGAEFYEQYF
-	14	TRBD1	TRBV12-5	TRBJ1-2	TGTGCTAGTGGGGGAGGGACAGGGAACTATGGCTACACCTTC	CASGGGTGNYGYTF
-	12	-	TRBV6-1	TRBJ2-2	TGTGCCAGCAGTCGTATCACCGGGGAGCTGTTTTTT	CASSRITGELFF
many	17	-	TRBV2	TRBJ1-3	TGTGCCAGCACTGACCCAGGCGACCCCCTCTCTGGAAACACCATATATTTT	CASTDPGDPLSGNTIYF
-	13	-	TRBV6-2/TRBV6-3	TRBJ2-7	TGTGCCAGCACTTACGGCTACCCCTACGAGCAGTACTTC	CASTYGYPYEQYF
many	14	TRBD1	TRBV6-1	TRBJ2-7	TGTGCCAGCACCTGGACAGGGGGCGAGTACGAGCAGTACTTC	CASTWTGGEYEQYF
many	13	-	TRBV2	TRBJ1-2	TGTGCCAGCCAGGACAGCCCCAACTATGGCTACACCTTC	CASQDSPNYGYTF